The clone carrying this T cell receptor (beta chain) was seen ten or more times. The sample comes from a study of metastatic and nonmetastatic thyroid tumors. Study-wide background: Repertoires from malignant and benign thyroid patients were compared across blood and tumor or nodule tissue.

This CDR3 region has 14 residues. Trimming left V 3 bases short and J 8 bases short, with 13 bases between. Germline V gives CDR1 SGHAT, CDR2 FQNNGV. TCRdb called clones again from the PCR reads with MiXCR. The sample gives around 15,000 clones, 9.5% to 15% of which show up once; 15% to 20% is in the top ten. None of the patients had undergone any treatment ahead of thyroid surgery. The sequencing sample was made of tumor tissue. The TCR originated in a female donor with papillary thyroid cancer or a benign thyroid nodule (not recorded which). Some clones in this sample may be carry-over from other donors' samples. J is TRBJ1-4 and V is TRBV11-2, with D unclear. The CDR3 is CASSLRRIPEKLFF. The CDR3 region has the DNA TGTGCCAGCAGCTTGCGACGGATCCCCGAAAAACTGTTTTTT.